This T cell receptor beta chain appears in the sequencing data of a study of OX40 agonist ivuxolimab in advanced cancers. Study outcomes and limitations: The study did not work out the antigen specificity of the expanded peripheral T cells.

The CDR3 consists of 17 residues. V shed 5 bases, J shed 4 bases, and the junction held 12 bases outside the gene matches. Looked up from germline, CDR1 is LNHNV and CDR2 is YYDKDF (reference sequence). The repertoire was sequenced with immunoSEQ multiplex PCR; TCRdb's copy has only in-frame clones and lacks some. The table lists some 57,000 clones, roughly four fifths of them singletons, with about 1.2% in the top ten. Details on this clone: Its specificity is not known.

Sequences were derived from CD4+ or CD8+ T cells sorted from blood, sampled in a trial of the OX40 agonist ivuxolimab. The chain uses TRBV15 and TRBJ2-2, with 8 bases that match TRBD1. The sequence derives from an adult with an advanced solid tumor such as melanoma, head and neck, liver or kidney cancer. CDR3 nucleotide sequence: TGTGCCACCAGCCGCGACAGGGGCCGGGACCGCACCGGGGAGCTGTTTTTT. This gives the protein CATSRDRGRDRTGELFF. Complete variable domain (other parts from reference TRBV15 and TRBJ2-2): DAMVIQNPRYQVTQFGKPVTLSCSQTLNHNVMYWYQQKSSQAPKLLFHYYDKDFNNEADTPDNFQSRRPNTSFCFLDIRSPGLGDTAMYLCATSRDRGRDRTGELFFGEGSRLTVL.